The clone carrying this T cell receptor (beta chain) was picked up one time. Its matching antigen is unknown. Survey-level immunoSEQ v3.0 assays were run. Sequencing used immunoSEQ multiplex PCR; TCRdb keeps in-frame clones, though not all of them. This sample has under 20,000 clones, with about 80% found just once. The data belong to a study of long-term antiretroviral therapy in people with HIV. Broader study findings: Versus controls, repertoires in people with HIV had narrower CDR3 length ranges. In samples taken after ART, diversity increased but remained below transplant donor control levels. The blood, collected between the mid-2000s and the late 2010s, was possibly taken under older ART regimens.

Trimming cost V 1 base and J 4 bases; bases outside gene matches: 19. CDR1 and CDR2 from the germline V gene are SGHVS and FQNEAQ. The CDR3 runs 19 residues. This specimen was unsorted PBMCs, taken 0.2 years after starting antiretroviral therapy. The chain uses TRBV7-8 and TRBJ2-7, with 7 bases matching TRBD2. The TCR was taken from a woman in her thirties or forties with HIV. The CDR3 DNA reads TGTGCCAGCAGCTTAGGTAGCTTCTATTCAGCAGCGGGGACTTACGAGCAGTACTTC. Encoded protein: CASSLGSFYSAAGTYEQYF.